Many counts were recorded for the clone carrying this T cell receptor (beta chain). Its cognate antigen is unknown. This CDR3 has 17 amino acids. The V gene end was trimmed by 6 bases and the J gene end by 8 bases; junction bases not matched to a gene: 12. This entry is derived from a study of read filtering for tumor transcriptome and immune sequencing. The overall study: DNase treatment preceded whole-transcriptome library preparation. Study-level points and caveats: In IR-seq, single-read clonotypes were approximately 79% of clonotypes but 3% to 3.5% of reads. IR-seq and RNA-seq agreed better without single-read clonotypes.

From approximately 400 ng of RNA, a library with molecular barcoded alpha/delta and beta/gamma adaptors was made. TCRdb passed the reads through MiXCR, listing each CDR3 protein once. The table has 35,000 to 40,000 distinct CDR3 sequences, 12% to 15% seen once; the top ten hold about 40%. The source is a donor aged 40 or older with multiple myeloma. V is TRBV12-3 or TRBV12-4 and J is TRBJ2-1, with 14 bases that match TRBD2. Specimen: a population of CD138-negative cells sorted from bone marrow. The DNA for the CDR3 is TGTGCCAGCAGCCAACCGCCGACTAGCGGGAGGGCCCATGAGCAGTTCTTC. The encoded protein is CASSQPPTSGRAHEQFF.